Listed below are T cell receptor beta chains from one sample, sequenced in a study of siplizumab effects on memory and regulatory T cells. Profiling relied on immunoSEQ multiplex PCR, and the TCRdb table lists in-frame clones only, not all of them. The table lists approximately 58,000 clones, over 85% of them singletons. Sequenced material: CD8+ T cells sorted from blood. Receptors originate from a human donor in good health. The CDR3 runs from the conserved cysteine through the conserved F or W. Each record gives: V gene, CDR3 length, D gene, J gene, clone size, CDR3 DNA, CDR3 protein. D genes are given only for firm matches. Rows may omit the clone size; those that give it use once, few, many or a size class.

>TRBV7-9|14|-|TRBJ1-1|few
TGTGCCAGCAGCCCAGAAGCAGGGTACACTGAAGCTTTCTTT
CASSPEAGYTEAFF
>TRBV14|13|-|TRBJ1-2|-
TGTGCCAGCAGCCAAGATTGGACCGTTAGCTACACCTTC
CASSQDWTVSYTF
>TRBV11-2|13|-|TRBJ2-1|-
TGTGCCAGCAGCGATCATGGGTGGGGGGAGCAGTTCTTC
CASSDHGWGEQFF
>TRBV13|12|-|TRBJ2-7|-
TGTGCCAGCAGCCTTAAAAACAGGGAGCAGTACTTC
CASSLKNREQYF
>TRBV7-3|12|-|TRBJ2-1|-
TGTGCCAGCAGTAATGGAAGGGATGAGCAGTTCTTC
CASSNGRDEQFF
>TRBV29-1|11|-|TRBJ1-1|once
TGCAGCGTTGAAAAGAACACTGAAGCTTTCTTT
CSVEKNTEAFF
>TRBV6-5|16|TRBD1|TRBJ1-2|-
TGTGCCAGCAGTTACGATACGCTCAGGGGGGAGACTGGCTACACCTTC
CASSYDTLRGETGYTF
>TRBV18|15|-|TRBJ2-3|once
TGTGCCAGCTCACCAGGGACTTCTAACACAGATACGCAGTATTTT
CASSPGTSNTDTQYF
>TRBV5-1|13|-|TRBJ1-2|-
TGCGCCAGCAGCTTTTCCGCTGGTGGGGGCTACACCTTC
CASSFSAGGGYTF
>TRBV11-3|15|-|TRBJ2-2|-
TGTGCCAGCAGCTGGCGGGATGCGAACACCGGGGAGCTGTTTTTT
CASSWRDANTGELFF
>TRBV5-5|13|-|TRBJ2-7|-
TGTGCCAGCAGCTTGGGGGGTACCTACGAGCAGTACTTC
CASSLGGTYEQYF
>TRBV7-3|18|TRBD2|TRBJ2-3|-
TGTGCCAGCAGCCAGGTGGGGACTAGCGGGAGGGCCGAGGATACGCAGTATTTT
CASSQVGTSGRAEDTQYF
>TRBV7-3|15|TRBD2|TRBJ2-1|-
TGTGCCAGCAGCTTAACCGGGACTAGTGAAAATGAGCAGTTCTTC
CASSLTGTSENEQFF
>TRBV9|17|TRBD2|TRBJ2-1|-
TGTGCCAGCAGCTTGACCCTCACTAGCGGGAGAATGAATGAGCAGTTCTTC
CASSLTLTSGRMNEQFF
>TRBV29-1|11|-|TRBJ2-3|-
TGCAGCGTTGACTTGGCAGATACGCAGTATTTT
CSVDLADTQYF
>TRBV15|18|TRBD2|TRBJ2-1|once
TGTGCCACCAGCGGATCCTTTCTAGCGGGAGCATCCTACAATGAGCAGTTCTTC
CATSGSFLAGASYNEQFF
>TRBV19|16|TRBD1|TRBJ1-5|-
TGTGCCAGTAGTATGCTCAGGGGGTATAGCAATCAGCCCCAGCATTTT
CASSMLRGYSNQPQHF
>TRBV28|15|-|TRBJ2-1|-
TGTGCCAGCAGTACCGGGACACCGAGCTACAATGAGCAGTTCTTC
CASSTGTPSYNEQFF
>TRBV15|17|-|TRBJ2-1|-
TGTGCCACCACCCCCCTCGAGGGAGGAAGCTCCTACAATGAGCAGTTCTTC
CATTPLEGGSSYNEQFF
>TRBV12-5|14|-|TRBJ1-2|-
TGTGCTAGTGGTACCTGGACACCAAACTATGGCTACACCTTC
CASGTWTPNYGYTF
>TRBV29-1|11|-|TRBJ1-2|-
TGCAGCGTTGACGGGGGATATGGCTACACCTTC
CSVDGGYGYTF
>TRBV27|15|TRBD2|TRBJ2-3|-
TGTGCCAGCAGTGCTGTAGCGGGCCTCACAGATACGCAGTATTTT
CASSAVAGLTDTQYF
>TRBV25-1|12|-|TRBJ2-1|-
TGTGCCAGCAGTCGTTGGTTGGATGAGCAGTTCTTC
CASSRWLDEQFF
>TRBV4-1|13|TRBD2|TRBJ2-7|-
TGCGCCAGCAGCTTTAGCGGGTCCTACGAGCAGTACTTC
CASSFSGSYEQYF
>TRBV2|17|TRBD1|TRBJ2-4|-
TGTGCCAGCAAAGAATCGGGACAGCCTCTAGCCAAAAACATTCAGTACTTC
CASKESGQPLAKNIQYF
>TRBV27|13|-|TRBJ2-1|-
TGTGCCAGCAGCGACGGTTCCTACAATGAGCAGTTCTTC
CASSDGSYNEQFF
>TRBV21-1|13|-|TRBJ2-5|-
TGTGCCAGCAGCGGACCCAGTCAAGAGACCCAGTACTTC
CASSGPSQETQYF
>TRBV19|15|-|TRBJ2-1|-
TGTGCCAGTAGTATTACAGGCCTTTTGAACAATGAGCAGTTCTTC
CASSITGLLNNEQFF
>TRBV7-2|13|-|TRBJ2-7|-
TGTGCCAGCAGCACCCGGACCGACTACGAGCAGTACTTC
CASSTRTDYEQYF
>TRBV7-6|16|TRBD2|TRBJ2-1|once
TGTGCCAGCAGCGCGGGGAGCGGGGGTTCCTACAATGAGCAGTTCTTC
CASSAGSGGSYNEQFF
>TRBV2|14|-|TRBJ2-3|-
TGTGCCAGCAGTGAGCTAGCGAGCACAGATACGCAGTATTTT
CASSELASTDTQYF
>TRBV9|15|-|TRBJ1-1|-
TGTGCCAGCAGCCCCCGCGGGGGGAGAGGCACTGAAGCTTTCTTT
CASSPRGGRGTEAFF
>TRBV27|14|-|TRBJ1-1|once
TGTGCCAGCAGTTTAATGGACGATAACACTGAAGCTTTCTTT
CASSLMDDNTEAFF
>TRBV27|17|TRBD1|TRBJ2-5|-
TGTGCCAGCAGCCGAGATAGGACAGGGAAGGGACAAGAGACCCAGTACTTC
CASSRDRTGKGQETQYF
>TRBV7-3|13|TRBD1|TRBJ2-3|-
TGTGCCAGCAGCAGACAGGGGACAGATACGCAGTATTTT
CASSRQGTDTQYF
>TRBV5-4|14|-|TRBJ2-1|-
TGTGCCAGCAGCTTATTGGGAGCGGACAATGAGCAGTTCTTC
CASSLLGADNEQFF
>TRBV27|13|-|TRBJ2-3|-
TGTGCCAGCAGTTTAACGGGGCCAGATACGCAGTATTTT
CASSLTGPDTQYF
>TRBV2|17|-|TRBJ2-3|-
TGTGCCAGCAGTACGGGCCGGAGGGTAGGAGACACAGATACGCAGTATTTT
CASSTGRRVGDTDTQYF
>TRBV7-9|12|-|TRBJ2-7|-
TGTGCCAGCAGCCCGGACTTCTACGAGCAGTACTTC
CASSPDFYEQYF
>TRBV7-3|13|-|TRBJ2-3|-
TGTGCCAGCAGCTTAACAGCTCCGGATACGCAGTATTTT
CASSLTAPDTQYF
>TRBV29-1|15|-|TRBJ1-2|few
TGCAGCGTTGAAGAAGCATCGGCTAGAAACTATGGCTACACCTTC
CSVEEASARNYGYTF
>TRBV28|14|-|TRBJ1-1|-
TGTGCCAGCAGTTTACGGACAGTGAACACTGAAGCTTTCTTT
CASSLRTVNTEAFF
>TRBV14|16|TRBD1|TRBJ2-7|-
TGTGCCAGCAGCCAAGTCAGGACAGGGCCTACCTACGAGCAGTACTTC
CASSQVRTGPTYEQYF
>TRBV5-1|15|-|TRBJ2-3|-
TGCGCCAGCAGCTTGGAGGGAATTAGCGCAGATACGCAGTATTTT
CASSLEGISADTQYF
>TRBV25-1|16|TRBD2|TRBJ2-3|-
TGTGCCAGCAGTGCTGCCCTAGCGGGAGGGCCGGATACGCAGTATTTT
CASSAALAGGPDTQYF
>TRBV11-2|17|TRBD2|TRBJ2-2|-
TGTGCCAGCAGCTCCATTGTTGGGGGGGTGAACACCGGGGAGCTGTTTTTT
CASSSIVGGVNTGELFF
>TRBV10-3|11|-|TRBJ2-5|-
TGTGCCATCAGTGAAGGGGAGACCCAGTACTTC
CAISEGETQYF
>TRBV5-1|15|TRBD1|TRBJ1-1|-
TGCGCCAGCAGCTCCTTTGGACAGGCCACCCCTCGTGCTTTCTTT
CASSSFGQATPRAFF
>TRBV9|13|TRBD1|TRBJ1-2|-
TGTGCCAGCAGCGATACAGGGGTGAGTGGCTACACCTTC
CASSDTGVSGYTF
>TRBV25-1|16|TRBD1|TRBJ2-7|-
TGTGCCAGCAGCGCGGATAGGACAGGGTTTCCCTACGAGCAGTACTTC
CASSADRTGFPYEQYF
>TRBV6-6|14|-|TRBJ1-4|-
TGTGCCAGCAGTTACGCCGGGAGTGGTGAAAAACTGTTTTTT
CASSYAGSGEKLFF
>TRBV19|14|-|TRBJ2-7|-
TGTGCCAGTAGTATAGCCGAGGGCTTCTACGAGCAGTACTTC
CASSIAEGFYEQYF
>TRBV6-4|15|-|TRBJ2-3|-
TGTGCCAGCAGGGAACAGAACTCTCGCACAGATACGCAGTATTTT
CASREQNSRTDTQYF
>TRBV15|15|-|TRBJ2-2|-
TGTGCCACCAGCAGCGGACAGTCAGACACCGGGGAGCTGTTTTTT
CATSSGQSDTGELFF
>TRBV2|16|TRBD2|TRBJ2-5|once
TGTGCCAGCAGTGCCTTGCTAGCGGAGGGCCAAGAGACCCAGTACTTC
CASSALLAEGQETQYF
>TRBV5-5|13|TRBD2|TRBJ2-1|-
TGTGCCAGCAGCTCGGGACTATACAATGAGCAGTTCTTC
CASSSGLYNEQFF
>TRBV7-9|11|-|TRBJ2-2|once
TGTGCCAGAAGCAATGGCGGGGAGCTGTTTTTT
CARSNGGELFF
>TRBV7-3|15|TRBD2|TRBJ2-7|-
TGTGCCAGCAGCTTAGAGACTAGCGGGAGCCACGAGCAGTACTTC
CASSLETSGSHEQYF
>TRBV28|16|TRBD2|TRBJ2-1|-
TGTGCCAGCAGTTCGGTGGCTAGCGGGAGAAACGATGAGCAGTTCTTC
CASSSVASGRNDEQFF
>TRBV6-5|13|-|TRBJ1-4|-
TGTGCCAGCAGTTACTTGGGACCAGAAAAACTGTTTTTT
CASSYLGPEKLFF